This T cell receptor beta chain stems from a study of blood T cell repertoires in COVID-19. For the study at large: Samples of COVID-19 (acute and convalescent) were obtained from the United States, Italy and Spain. PBMCs, B-cell-depleted T cells, or T cells provided the cDNA or gDNA that made up the material.

This CDR3 contains 13 residues. Original analysis: Using reference gene primer amplification, nucleated cell counts were estimated. Generated by immunoSEQ multiplex PCR, the TCRdb table keeps only in-frame clones and is missing some. V and J calls and clone size are those listed in that table; D and trimming were worked out from the DNA. The data show 45,000 to 65,000 clones, with 77% seen just once and about two fifths held by the top ten. The receptor's source is an older man with active or convalescent COVID-19. Sequencing was performed on peripheral blood. The chain employs TRBV21-1 and TRBJ2-5; the D call TRBD1 from the table was never checked on the DNA. TRBV21-1 is annotated as a pseudogene. CDR3 loop: CASRRTGRETQYF. CDR3 sequence (DNA): TGTGCCAGCAGGCGGACAGGGAGGGAGACCCAGTACTTC.